Presented here are 5 T cell receptor beta chains from one specimen sequenced in a study of early stage breast cancer tumors. The data were produced by immunoSEQ multiplex PCR, yet TCRdb's version contains in-frame clones alone and is incomplete. The profile shows fewer than 50,000 clones, about 78% of them singletons. The specimen sequenced was blood. The origin of the receptors is a person between 50 and 60 years old with breast cancer.

The chain recombines TRBV5-4 with TRBJ1-4, with 8 bases matching TRBD1. The CDR3 covers 16 residues. The germline CDR1 and CDR2 sequences are SGHNT and YYREEE (reference sequence). With V trimmed by 3 bases and J by 0 bases, 4 bases remained unmatched. CDR3 protein: CASSSGQGATNEKLFF. The CDR3 region has the DNA TGTGCCAGCAGCTCTGGACAGGGTGCAACTAATGAAAAACTGTTTTTT. The complete variable domain, with remaining parts taken from reference TRBV5-4 and TRBJ1-4, reads ETGVTQSPTHLIKTRGQQVTLRCSSQSGHNTVSWYQQALGQGPQFIFQYYREEENGRGNFPPRFSGLQFPNYSSELNVNALELDDSALYLCASSSGQGATNEKLFFGSGTQLSVL.

This chain uses TRBV5-8 with TRBJ1-1; no definite D call. V lost 4 bases and J 1 base, leaving 11 bases between the germline ends. Germline V gene lookup returns CDR1 SGHTS and CDR2 YDEGEE. The CDR3 loop spans 14 amino acids. The CDR3 reads CASSLNGQNTEAFF. The CDR3 nucleotides are TGTGCCAGCAGCCTGAATGGGCAGAACACTGAAGCTTTCTTT.

V usage is TRBV12-5 and J usage is TRBJ2-5; maybe TRBD1 (5 bases). CDR1 and CDR2 from the germline V gene are LGHNT and FRNRAP. The V gene lost 6 bases and the J gene lost 2 bases, with 7 bases spanning the gap. CDR3 size: 12 residues. The CDR3 DNA follows: TGTGCTAGTGGAGGGGCGCAAGAGACCCAGTACTTC. This translates into CASGGAQETQYF.

The V call is TRBV6-5, the J call TRBJ2-7, with TRBD1 matching over 8 bases. The CDR3 sequence is 15 residues long. Trimming took 6 bases from V and 0 from J; bases not matched to a gene: 7. Germline CDR1 is MNHEY and CDR2 is SVGAGI. The CDR3: CASSKRQGPSYEQYF. In nucleotides, the CDR3 is TGTGCCAGCAGCAAACGACAGGGGCCCTCCTACGAGCAGTACTTC.

V and J are TRBV5-8 and TRBJ1-2; 10 nucleotides match TRBD1. Germline lookup yields CDR1 SGHTS and CDR2 YDEGEE. The V gene end was trimmed by 4 bases and the J gene end by 6 bases; junction bases not matched to a gene: 6. The CDR3 is made up of 14 amino acids. The CDR3 bases are TGTGCCAGCAGCCCCGACGACAGGGGGCATGGCTACACCTTC. This translates into CASSPDDRGHGYTF.